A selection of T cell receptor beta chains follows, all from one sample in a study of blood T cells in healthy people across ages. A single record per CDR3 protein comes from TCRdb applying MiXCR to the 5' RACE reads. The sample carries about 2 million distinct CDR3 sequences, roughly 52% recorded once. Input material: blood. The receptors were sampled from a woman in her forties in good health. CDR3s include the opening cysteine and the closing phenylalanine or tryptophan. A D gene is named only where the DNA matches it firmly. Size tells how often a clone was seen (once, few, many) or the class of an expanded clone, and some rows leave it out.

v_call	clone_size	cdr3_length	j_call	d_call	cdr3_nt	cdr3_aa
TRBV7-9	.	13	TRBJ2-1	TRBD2	TGTGCCGCTGGGGCTAGCGGGAACAATGAGCAGTTCTTC	CAAGASGNNEQFF
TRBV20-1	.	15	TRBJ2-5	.	TGCAGTGCTAGAGATACAACGCGGGTGGCAGAGACCCAGTACTTC	CSARDTTRVAETQYF
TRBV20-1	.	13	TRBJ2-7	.	TGCAGTGCTAGAGTTCCTAGCTCCCACGAGCAGTACTTC	CSARVPSSHEQYF
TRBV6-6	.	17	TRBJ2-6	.	TGTGCCAGCAGTTACTCAATCCTAAGCTCTGGGGCCAACGTCCTGACTTTC	CASSYSILSSGANVLTF
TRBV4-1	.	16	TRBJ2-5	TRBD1	TGCGCCAGCAGCCAATCCAGACAGGGGGCTAGGGAGACCCAGTACTTC	CASSQSRQGARETQYF
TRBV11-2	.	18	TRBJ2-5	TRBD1	TGTGCCAGCAGCCTAATCCCGGGACAGGGTCTAGGACAAGAGACCCAGTACTTC	CASSLIPGQGLGQETQYF
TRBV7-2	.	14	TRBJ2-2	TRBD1	TGTGCCAGCAGCTTGGGACAGATCACCGGGGAGCTGTTTTTT	CASSLGQITGELFF
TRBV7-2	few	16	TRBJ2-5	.	TGTGCCAGCAGCGGGCGACTTGGGGCGGTCGGAGAGACCCAGTACTTC	CASSGRLGAVGETQYF
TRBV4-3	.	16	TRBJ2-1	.	TGCGCCAGCAGCCAAGATTTCGAGCTAGAGGGCAATGGGCAGTTCTTC	CASSQDFELEGNGQFF
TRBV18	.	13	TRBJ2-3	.	TGTGCCAGCTCACCACGGATTTCAGATACGCAGTATTTT	CASSPRISDTQYF
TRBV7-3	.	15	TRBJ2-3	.	TGTGCCAGCAGCTCCGAGGGTTGGGGCACAGATACGCAGTATTTT	CASSSEGWGTDTQYF
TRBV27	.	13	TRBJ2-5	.	TGTGCCAGCAAGACCCACGGAGGAGAGACCCAGTACTTC	CASKTHGGETQYF
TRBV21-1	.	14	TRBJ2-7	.	TGTGCCAGCAGCAAACAGGGTTTCATCCACGAGCAGTACTTC	CASSKQGFIHEQYF
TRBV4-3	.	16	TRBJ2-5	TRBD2	TGCGCCAGCAGCCGAAACCTAGCGGGGCGGAAAGAGACCCAGTACTTC	CASSRNLAGRKETQYF
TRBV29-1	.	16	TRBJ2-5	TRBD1	TGCAGCGTTGGGGATTCTGGGACAGGGAATCAAGAGACCCAGTACTTC	CSVGDSGTGNQETQYF
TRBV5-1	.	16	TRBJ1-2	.	TGCGCCAGCAGCGGGGGGGGCACAGGGATCGACTATGGCTACACCTTC	CASSGGGTGIDYGYTF
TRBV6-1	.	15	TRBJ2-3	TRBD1	TGTGCCACGTTGGACAGGGGAGGGGTCATGGATACGCAGTATTTT	CATLDRGGVMDTQYF
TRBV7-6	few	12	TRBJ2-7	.	TGTGCCAGCAGCTTTTACTTAGGCGAGCAGTACTTC	CASSFYLGEQYF
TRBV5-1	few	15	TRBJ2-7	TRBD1	TGCGCCAGCAGCTTGTGTGGCAGGGGGCAGTGCGAGCAGTACTTC	CASSLCGRGQCEQYF
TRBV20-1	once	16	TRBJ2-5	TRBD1	TGCAGTGCCCTACCCATACCAGGGGGAGAGCAAGAGACCCAGTACTTC	CSALPIPGGEQETQYF
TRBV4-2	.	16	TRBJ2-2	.	TGTGCCAGCAGCCAAGGCGGAGAAGGGCGCACCGGGGAGCTGTTTTTT	CASSQGGEGRTGELFF
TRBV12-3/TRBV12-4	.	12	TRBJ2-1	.	TGTGCCAGCAGTTTTACTCTCGTGGAGCAGTTCTTC	CASSFTLVEQFF
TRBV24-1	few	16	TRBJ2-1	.	TGTGCCACCAGTGATTTGTGGGGGGGCGGTCGCAATGAGCAGTTCTTC	CATSDLWGGGRNEQFF
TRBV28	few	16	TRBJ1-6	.	TGTGCCAGCAGTTTATCCCAGGATTCCTATAATTCACCCCTCCACTTT	CASSLSQDSYNSPLHF
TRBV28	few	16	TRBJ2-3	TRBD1	TGTGCCAGCAGTTATACAGGGGGCCGGAGCACAGATACGCAGTATTTT	CASSYTGGRSTDTQYF
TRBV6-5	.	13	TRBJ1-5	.	TGTGCCAGCAGTAAGGGTCCGGGGCAGCCCCAGCATTTT	CASSKGPGQPQHF
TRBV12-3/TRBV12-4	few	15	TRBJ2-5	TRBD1	TGTGCCAGCAGTCCTGGACAGGGTTTAACTGAGACCCAGTACTTC	CASSPGQGLTETQYF
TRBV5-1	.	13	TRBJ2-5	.	TGCGCCAGCGGCGCAAACTCCTACAATGAGCAGTACTTC	CASGANSYNEQYF
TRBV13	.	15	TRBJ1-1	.	TGTGCCAGCAGCTCGAACAGGGACGAGGACACTGAAGCTTTCTTT	CASSSNRDEDTEAFF
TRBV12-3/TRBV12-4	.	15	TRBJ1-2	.	TGTGCCAGCTGGCAATATAGAGGGGCTAACTATGGCTACACCTTC	CASWQYRGANYGYTF
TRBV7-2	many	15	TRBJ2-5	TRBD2	TGTGCCAGCAGCTTAAATGCGGGGGGGCGGGAGACCCAGTACTTC	CASSLNAGGRETQYF
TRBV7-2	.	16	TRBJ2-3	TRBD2	TGTGCCAGCAGCTTAATAGCGGGAGTTTACACAGATACGCAGTATTTT	CASSLIAGVYTDTQYF
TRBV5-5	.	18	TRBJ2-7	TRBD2	TGTGCCAGCAGCTTGAGGACTAGCGGGGGGCCTGATGGCTACGAGCAGTACTTC	CASSLRTSGGPDGYEQYF
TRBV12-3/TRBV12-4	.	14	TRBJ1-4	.	TGTGCCAGCAGTCCCACAGGTGCCGCTGAAAAACTGTTTTTT	CASSPTGAAEKLFF
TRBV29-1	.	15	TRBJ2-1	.	TGCAGCGTTGAAGTAGACTTGAGCTCCTACAATGAGCAGTTCTTC	CSVEVDLSSYNEQFF
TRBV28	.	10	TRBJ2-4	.	TGTGCCAGCGCCAGGGGTGTTCAGTACTTC	CASARGVQYF
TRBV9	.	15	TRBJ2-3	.	TGTGCCAGCAGCCCATGGACCCACCGCACAGATACGCAGTATTTT	CASSPWTHRTDTQYF
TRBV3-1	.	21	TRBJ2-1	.	TGTGCCAGCAGCCAAGGTCTCGAATTGGGTTCGATAAACAGGGTACGGAATGAGCAGTTCTTC	CASSQGLELGSINRVRNEQFF
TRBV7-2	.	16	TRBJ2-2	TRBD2	TGTGCCAGCAGCTCCTTCGGGGGACGAGCGGGGGGGGAGCTGTTTTTT	CASSSFGGRAGGELFF
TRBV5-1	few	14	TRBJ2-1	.	TGCGCCAGCAGCTTGGTAGTGACGTCACGGGAGCAGTTCTTC	CASSLVVTSREQFF
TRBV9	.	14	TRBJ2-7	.	TGTGCCAGCAGACACCCAAACTTCTCCTACGAGCAGTACTTC	CASRHPNFSYEQYF
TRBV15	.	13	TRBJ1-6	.	TGTGCCACCAGCAGTTCCCCCGGGAGCAGGACCCACTTT	CATSSSPGSRTHF
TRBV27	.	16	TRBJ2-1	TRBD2	TGTGCCAGCAGTTTATGGGGGACTAGTATCGGGAATGAGCAGTTCTTC	CASSLWGTSIGNEQFF
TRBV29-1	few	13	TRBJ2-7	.	TGCAGCGTTCTGGGGGGGGCCTCCTACGAGCAGTACTTC	CSVLGGASYEQYF
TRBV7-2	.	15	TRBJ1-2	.	TGTGCCAGCAGCAAAGACAGGAATTTGTTTTATGGCTACACCTTC	CASSKDRNLFYGYTF
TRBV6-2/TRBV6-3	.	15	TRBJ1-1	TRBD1	TGTGCCAGCAGTTACACGGACAGGGGGAACACTGAAGCTTTCTTT	CASSYTDRGNTEAFF
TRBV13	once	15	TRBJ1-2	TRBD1	TGTGCCAGCACCCCGCAAGGACAGGGAAACTATGGCTACACCTTC	CASTPQGQGNYGYTF
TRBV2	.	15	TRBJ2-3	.	TGTGCCAGCAGTGAAGCAGATCGGGGCACAGATACGCAGTATTTT	CASSEADRGTDTQYF